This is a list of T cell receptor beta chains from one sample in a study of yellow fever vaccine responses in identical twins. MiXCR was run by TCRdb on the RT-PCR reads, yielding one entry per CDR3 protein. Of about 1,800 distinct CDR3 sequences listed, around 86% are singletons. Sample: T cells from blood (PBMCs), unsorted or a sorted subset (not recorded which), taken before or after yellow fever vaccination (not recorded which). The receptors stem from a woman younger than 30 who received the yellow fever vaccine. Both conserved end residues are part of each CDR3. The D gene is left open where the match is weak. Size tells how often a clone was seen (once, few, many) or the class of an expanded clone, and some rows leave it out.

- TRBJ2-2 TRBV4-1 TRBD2 CASSLRDYNTGELFF TGCGCCAGCAGCCTTAGGGACTATAACACCGGGGAGCTGTTTTTT
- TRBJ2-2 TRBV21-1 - CASRIAGVGTGELFF TGTGCCAGCAGGATAGCGGGAGTTGGGACCGGGGAGCTGTTTTTT
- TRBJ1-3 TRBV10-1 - CASSEFLSGNTIYF TGCGCCAGCAGTGAGTTTCTCTCTGGAAACACCATATATTTT
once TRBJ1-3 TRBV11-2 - CASRQDRGEPGNTIYF TGTGCCAGCAGACAGGACCGCGGGGAACCTGGAAACACCATATATTTT
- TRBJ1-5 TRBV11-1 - CASSFTSNQPQHF TGTGCCAGCAGTTTCACCAGCAATCAGCCCCAGCATTTT
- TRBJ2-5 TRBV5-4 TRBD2 CASSLSLAGGRETQYF TGTGCCAGCAGCTTATCTCTAGCGGGAGGGAGAGAGACCCAGTACTTC
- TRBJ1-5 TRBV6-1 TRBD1 CASSGTGESQPQHF TGTGCCAGCAGTGGGACAGGAGAAAGTCAGCCCCAGCATTTT
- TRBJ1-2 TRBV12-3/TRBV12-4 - CASSIQVGYGYTF TGTGCCAGCAGTATACAAGTTGGCTATGGCTACACCTTC
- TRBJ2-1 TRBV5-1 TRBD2 CASSLGALAGGSNNEQFF TGCGCCAGCAGCTTGGGGGCCCTAGCGGGGGGCTCAAACAATGAGCAGTTCTTC
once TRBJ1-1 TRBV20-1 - CSATRLQGNTEAFF TGCAGTGCCACTCGGCTACAGGGAAACACTGAAGCTTTCTTT
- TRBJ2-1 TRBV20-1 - CSARDIVRQFF TGCAGTGCTAGAGATATAGTGCGGCAGTTCTTC
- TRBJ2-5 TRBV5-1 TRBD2 CASSLGGGQETQYF TGCGCCAGCAGCTTGGGCGGGGGCCAAGAGACCCAGTACTTC
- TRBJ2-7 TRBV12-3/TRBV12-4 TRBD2 CASSFTSGAFSYEQYF TGTGCCAGCAGTTTTACTAGCGGGGCATTCTCCTACGAGCAGTACTTC
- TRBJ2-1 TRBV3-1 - CASSQVNTYNEQFF TGTGCCAGCAGCCAAGTAAATACCTACAATGAGCAGTTCTTC
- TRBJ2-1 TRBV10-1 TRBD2 CASSERLAADNEQFF TGCGCCAGCAGTGAAAGACTAGCGGCGGACAATGAGCAGTTCTTC
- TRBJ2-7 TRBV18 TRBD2 CASSPATSSEQYF TGTGCCAGCTCACCAGCGACTAGCAGCGAGCAGTACTTC
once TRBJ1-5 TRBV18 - CASSQGRSNQPQHF TGTGCCAGCTCACAGGGTCGGAGCAATCAGCCCCAGCATTTT
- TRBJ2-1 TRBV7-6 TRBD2 CASSLGAGGVPNEQFF TGTGCCAGCAGCTTAGGTGCGGGAGGAGTACCCAATGAGCAGTTCTTC
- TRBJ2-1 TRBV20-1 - CSAREWGSYNEQFF TGCAGTGCTAGAGAGTGGGGGTCCTACAATGAGCAGTTCTTC
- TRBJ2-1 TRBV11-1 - CASSLGLATHNEQFF TGTGCCAGCAGCTTAGGGTTAGCTACTCACAATGAGCAGTTCTTC
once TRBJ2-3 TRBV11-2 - CASSSGVGIGDTQYF TGTGCCAGCAGCTCCGGGGTAGGGATCGGTGATACGCAGTATTTT
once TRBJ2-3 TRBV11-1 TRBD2 CASSSGTSGPTDTQYF TGTGCCAGCAGTTCCGGGACTAGCGGGCCCACAGATACGCAGTATTTT
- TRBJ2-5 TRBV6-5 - CASSYSSASETQYF TGTGCCAGCAGTTACTCGTCAGCCTCAGAGACCCAGTACTTC
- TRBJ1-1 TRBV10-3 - CAAGTPLNTEAFF TGTGCCGCCGGGACACCTCTGAACACTGAAGCTTTCTTT
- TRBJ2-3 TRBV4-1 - CASSQVGRTDTQYF TGCGCCAGCAGCCAAGTTGGAAGGACAGATACGCAGTATTTT
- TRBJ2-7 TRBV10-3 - CAISAGNEQYF TGTGCCATCAGTGCAGGGAACGAGCAGTACTTC
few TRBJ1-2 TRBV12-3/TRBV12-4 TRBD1 CASSLGTDYYGYTF TGTGCCAGCAGTTTGGGGACAGACTACTATGGCTACACCTTC
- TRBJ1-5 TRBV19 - CASSIGSYSNQPQHF TGTGCCAGTAGTATTGGGTCCTATAGCAATCAGCCCCAGCATTTT
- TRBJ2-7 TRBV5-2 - CASNLIGLSSYEQYF TGTGCCAGCAATTTGATCGGGTTGAGCTCCTACGAGCAGTACTTC
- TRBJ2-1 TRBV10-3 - CAISQTRLSSYNEQFF TGTGCCATCAGCCAGACTAGGCTGAGCTCCTACAATGAGCAGTTCTTC
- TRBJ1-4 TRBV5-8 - CARNNAAWGEKLFF TGTGCCAGAAACAACGCGGCATGGGGTGAAAAACTGTTTTTT
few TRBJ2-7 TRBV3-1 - CASSPTGFEQYF TGTGCCAGCAGCCCGACAGGATTCGAGCAGTACTTC
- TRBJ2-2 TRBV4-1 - CASSQAGVATGELFF TGCGCCAGCAGCCAAGCGGGAGTGGCCACCGGGGAGCTGTTTTTT
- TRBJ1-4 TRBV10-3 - CAISESGTRNEKLFF TGTGCCATCAGTGAGTCGGGAACTCGGAACGAAAAACTGTTTTTT
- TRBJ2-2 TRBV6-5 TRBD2 CASSYSGGSMGGELFF TGTGCCAGCAGTTACTCTGGCGGGAGTATGGGTGGGGAGCTGTTTTTT
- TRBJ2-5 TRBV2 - CASSVTTETQYF TGTGCCAGCAGCGTGACCACGGAGACCCAGTACTTC
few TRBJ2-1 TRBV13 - CASSYPGRWDNEQFF TGTGCCAGCAGCTATCCGGGACGATGGGACAATGAGCAGTTCTTC
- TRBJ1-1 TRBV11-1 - CASLGQRAFF TGTGCCAGCTTGGGACAACGAGCTTTCTTT
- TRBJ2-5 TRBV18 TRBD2 CASSPRTSGFQETQYF TGTGCCAGCTCACCCCGGACTAGCGGTTTTCAAGAGACCCAGTACTTC
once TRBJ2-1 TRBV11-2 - CASSFRDVYEQFF TGTGCCAGCAGCTTTCGGGACGTTTATGAGCAGTTCTTC
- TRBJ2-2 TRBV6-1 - CASSEATGNTGELFF TGTGCCAGCAGTGAAGCGACGGGAAACACCGGGGAGCTGTTTTTT
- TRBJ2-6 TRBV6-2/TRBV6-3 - CASSYGAGANVLTF TGTGCCAGCAGTTACGGGGCTGGGGCCAACGTCCTGACTTTC
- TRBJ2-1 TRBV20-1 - CSARGGNEQFF TGCAGTGCTAGAGGGGGCAATGAGCAGTTCTTC